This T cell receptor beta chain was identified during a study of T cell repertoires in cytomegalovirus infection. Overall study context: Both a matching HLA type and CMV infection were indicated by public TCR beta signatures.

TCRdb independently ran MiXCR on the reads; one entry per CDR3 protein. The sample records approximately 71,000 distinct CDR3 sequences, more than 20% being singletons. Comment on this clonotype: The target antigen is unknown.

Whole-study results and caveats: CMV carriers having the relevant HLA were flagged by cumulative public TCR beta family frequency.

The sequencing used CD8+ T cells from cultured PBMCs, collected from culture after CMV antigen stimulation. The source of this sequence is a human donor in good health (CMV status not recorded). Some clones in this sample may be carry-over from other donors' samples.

The CDR3: CATSRDHGGETQYF. CDR3 nucleotide sequence: TGTGCCACCAGCAGAGATCACGGAGGGGAGACCCAGTACTTC. The chain combines TRBV15 with TRBJ2-5, with TRBD2 as a possible D gene (6 bases). The CDR3 spans 14 residues. V lost 0 bases to trimming and J lost 5 bases, with 10 bases between them. Germline V CDR1 and CDR2: LNHNV, YYDKDF (reference sequence).